This entry describes one T cell receptor (beta chain). No antigen is known for it. Stated time point: baseline, week 1 (first vaccination visit). Treatment here: pre-vaccination baseline after standard-of-care therapy. The data belong to a study of a mutant IDH1 vaccine in newly diagnosed glioma. Germline CDR1 and CDR2: MNHEY and SVGAGI. The CDR3 is made up of 11 amino acids. V lost 5 bases and J lost 2, with 3 bases in between. Some clones are missing from TCRdb's copy, which holds only in-frame ones; the method was immunoSEQ multiplex PCR. Among tens of thousands of clones listed, less than 85% were seen once. Study results and limitations: Pseudoprogression appeared independent of alterations in top peripheral clonotypes.

The starting material was PBMCs, obtained from a glioma patient treated with radiotherapy, temozolomide or both. The sequence came from a man aged 50 or older with glioma. V and J are TRBV6-5 and TRBJ1-1; D unclear. CDR3 bases: TGTGCCAGCAGTAGAAACACTGAAGCTTTCTTT. Its translation is CASSRNTEAFF.